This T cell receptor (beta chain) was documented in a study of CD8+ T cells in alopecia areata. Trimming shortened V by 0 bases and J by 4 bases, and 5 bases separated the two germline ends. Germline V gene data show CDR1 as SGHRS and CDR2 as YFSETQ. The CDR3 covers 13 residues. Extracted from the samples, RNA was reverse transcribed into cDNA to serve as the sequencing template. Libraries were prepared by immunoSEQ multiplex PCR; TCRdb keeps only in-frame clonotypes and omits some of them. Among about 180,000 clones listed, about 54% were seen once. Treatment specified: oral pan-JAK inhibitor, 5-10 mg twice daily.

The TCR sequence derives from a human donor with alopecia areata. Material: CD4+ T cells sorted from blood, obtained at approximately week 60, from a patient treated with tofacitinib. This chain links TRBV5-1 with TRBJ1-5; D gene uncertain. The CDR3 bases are TGCGCCAGCAGCTTGGCCGAGAATCAGCCCCAGCATTTT. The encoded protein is CASSLAENQPQHF.